Included here is one T cell receptor beta chain sequence, with context. It has no known antigen specificity. One base away there is no much larger clone; base qualities are not given. This record belongs to a study of blood T cell repertoires in COVID-19 (dated by TCRdb to 2020 to 2021). In terms of the full investigation: Collaborator samples came from the United States, Italy and Spain and covered acute and convalescent phases of COVID-19. Nearly every sample came with metadata listing a de-identified subject ID, COVID-19 status, age in years and sex. The material from the prospective study consisted of cDNA or gDNA derived from T cells, B-cell-depleted T cells, or PBMCs. Where HLA class I and class II types were available, the types were taken from metadata supplied by the sample provider, not from assay-based typing. The dataset comprised deeply sampled blood TCRbeta repertoires from subjects exposed to, actively infected with, or recovered from COVID-19. The samples were drawn from the first 160 participants of the ongoing ImmuneRACE study and from about 1,200 subjects provided by 6 global collaborators. The repertoires were released in a freely available public database intended as a resource for research on the immune response to SARS-CoV-2.

Participants in the prospective study were enrolled through a virtual design, were aged roughly 18 to 100 years, and lived in some 24 United States geographic areas. Cohort assignment in the prospective study relied on participant-reported clinical history from a screening survey and a study questionnaire. For ImmuneRACE Cohort 3, a participant was defined as recovered based on two consecutive negative NP/OP PCR tests, clearance by a healthcare professional, or resolution of symptoms. In the prospective study, whole blood, serum and a nasopharyngeal or oropharyngeal swab were collected from each participant by mobile phlebotomists. Prospective study participants could optionally give additional blood draws and questionnaires over a 2-month period. Before DNA extraction, blood samples from the prospective study were shipped at room temperature or frozen. From V the trimming removes 6 bases and from J it removes 3 bases, while the gene matches leave 5 bases of the junction unaccounted for. The CDR3 starts with the cysteine, ends with the phenylalanine, and has 13 residues. The kept DNA is CDR3 alone, 39 bases in frame from the first base.

The immunoSEQ Assay, a bias-controlled multiplex PCR, was used to amplify TCRbeta CDR3 regions from genomic DNA. The authors' pipeline ran thus. Nucleated cell counts per sample were estimated from amplification of reference gene primers within the assay. To quantify the absolute abundance of each unique TCRbeta CDR3 rearrangement, sequence reads were collapsed and filtered. For each sample, productive Simpson clonality was calculated as the square root of Simpson's diversity index across productive rearrangements. The immuneACCESS repertoire file appears here via TCRdb, limited to in-frame rearrangements. These files lack a portion of the clones; in checked studies, under half of the deficit traces to unresolved V genes, and the cause of the others is not known. V and J calls and clone size come straight from that table; D and trimming were deduced from the DNA. This sample gives around 220,000 clones in total; 84% of them show up just once. The top ten hold about 7% of the sample.

Findings and caveats that apply to the study as a whole: How much clinical and demographic metadata was included differed by source and by participant, and the metadata was provided uncurated.

The origin of this receptor is a woman aged 40 to 50 who had recovered from COVID-19. The sequencing sample was made of PBMCs or T cells enriched from blood (not recorded which). The sequence is built from TRBV23-1 and TRBJ2-7, with 7 junctional bases fitting TRBD2. TRBV23-1 counts as an open reading frame of uncertain function. The base sequence is TGCGCCAGCAGGATACTAGCGTGCTACGAGCAGTACTTC. Its coded protein is CASRILACYEQYF.